This entry concerns a single T cell receptor (beta chain). There is no known antigen for this receptor. Qualities for individual bases were not recorded, and no much larger clone is one base off. The instrument given in TCRdb is Illumina HiSeq 2500. Quantitative 5'-RACE with molecular barcodes was used to prepare TCR beta libraries. The authors' pipeline ran thus. To identify disease-linked TCR variants, a new computational method was used, one built on a probabilistic model of VDJ rearrangement. The public reads were quality trimmed at Q25 with fastp and then assembled into clones with MiXCR by TCRdb, keeping productive beta chains. Rows are combined by CDR3 protein, so each entry shows the most common genes and DNA. These V and J calls derive from TCRdb rather than the authors' analysis. Across this sample there are about 220,000 distinct CDR3 sequences, with 25% to 30% seen only once. 6.6% of the sample is taken by the ten largest.

The source of the sample is a study of CD8 T cells in ankylosing spondylitis (dated by TCRdb to the late 2010s). At the level of the whole study: To find TCR variants linked to disease, the study profiled T cell receptor beta repertoires in ankylosing spondylitis patients and healthy donors. In total, the full study cohort was made up of 95 to 110 healthy donors and some 26 ankylosing spondylitis patients. Peripheral blood samples were taken, and synovial fluid was additionally collected from ankylosing spondylitis patients.

What the research found in general, with its limitations: Some TCR beta motif variants had previously been reported in synovial fluid and blood of reactive arthritis patients, which suggested common disease-initiation mechanisms. A TCR beta motif of several highly homologous amino acid variants appeared characteristic of blood from ankylosing spondylitis patients. Significant enrichment of the disease-linked clones was reported in matched synovial fluid samples from ankylosing spondylitis patients. The disease-linked clones showed a CD8+ phenotype and occurred at relatively low frequencies in peripheral blood.

V ends up 6 bases short and J 7 bases short, with an unmatched junction base count of 7. The CDR3 has 14 amino acids, counting the end cysteine and phenylalanine. Just CDR3 DNA is preserved here, 42 bases in frame from base 1. The CDR1 and CDR2 encoded by the germline V gene (reference sequence) are DFQATT and SNEGSKA. The origin of this receptor is a male donor with ankylosing spondylitis or in good health (not recorded which). Recombination joined TRBV20-1 with TRBJ2-1; 12 bases in the junction line up with TRBD2. Sequencing was carried out using blood, either unsorted or a sorted T cell fraction (not recorded which). For the CDR3, the sequence is CSALGLAGTNEQFF. At the DNA level, the sequence is TGCAGTGCCCTAGGACTAGCGGGAACGAATGAGCAGTTCTTC.